This TCR beta chain was observed in a study of T cells after yellow fever vaccination. Study as a whole: Fractions with few cells were prepared using SMART-Seq v4 Ultra Low Input. The study's findings and limits: The study found a weaker secondary response that peaked faster, day 5 versus 15. Post-booster repertoires contained most primary-vaccination clones again (around 97% CD4, around 88% CD8).

At least ten counts were recorded for this clonotype. Its matching antigen is unknown. TCRdb re-analysed the 5' RACE reads in MiXCR, keeping a single row per CDR3 protein. Here the sample spans around 150,000 distinct CDR3 sequences, around 7% being singletons. CDR1 and CDR2 (germline): MNHEY, SVGEGT. V lost 4 bases and J lost 7, with 16 bases in between. The CDR3 is 15 residues long. This specimen was CD4+ T cells sorted from PBMCs, taken less than 6 days after the first yellow fever vaccination. The TCR was taken from a man between 18 and 35 years old who received the YFV17D yellow fever vaccine. The chain couples TRBV6-2 or TRBV6-3 to TRBJ2-2; D might be TRBD2 (7 bases). The DNA for the CDR3 is TGTGCCAGCAGTTCGCCGGGGGGCTTCGGCGGGGAGCTGTTTTTT. It codes for CASSSPGGFGGELFF.